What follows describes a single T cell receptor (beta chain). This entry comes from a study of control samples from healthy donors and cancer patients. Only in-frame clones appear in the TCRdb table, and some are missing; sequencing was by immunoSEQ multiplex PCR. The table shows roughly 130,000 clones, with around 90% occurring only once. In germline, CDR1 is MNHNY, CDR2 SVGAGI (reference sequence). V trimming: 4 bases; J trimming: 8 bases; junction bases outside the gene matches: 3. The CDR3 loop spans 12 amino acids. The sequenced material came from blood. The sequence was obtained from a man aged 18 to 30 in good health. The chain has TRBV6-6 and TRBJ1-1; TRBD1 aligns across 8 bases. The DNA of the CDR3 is TGTGCCAGCAGTTTCCCAGGGGGCGAAGCTTTCTTT. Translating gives CASSFPGGEAFF.